The rows below give T cell receptor beta chains drawn from one sample of a study of blood T cell repertoires in COVID-19. The table came from immunoSEQ multiplex PCR; TCRdb's copy has only in-frame clones and leaves some out. This table holds about 60,000 clones, 70% to 90% found once. Sequenced input: PBMCs or T cells enriched from blood (not recorded which). These receptors all come from a woman in her thirties or forties with acute COVID-19. CDR3s include the opening cysteine and the closing phenylalanine or tryptophan. D genes are given only for firm matches. Size values are once, few and many counts, or a class for expanded clones, and some rows have none.

>NA|TRBV2|TRBJ2-6|NA
CASSRGSAGANVLTF
TGTGCCAGCAGTAGGGGGTCTGCTGGGGCCAACGTCCTGACTTTC
>TRBD2|TRBV5-1|TRBJ2-7|NA
CASSLAGTSGEQYF
TGCGCCAGCAGCCTAGCGGGCACCTCGGGCGAGCAGTACTTC
>NA|TRBV11-2|TRBJ1-2|once
CASSLGQRYGYTF
TGTGCCAGCAGCTTAGGACAGAGATATGGCTACACCTTC
>NA|TRBV27|TRBJ1-2|NA
CASSLGRDYGYTF
TGTGCCAGCAGTTTGGGCAGGGACTATGGCTACACCTTC
>NA|TRBV18|TRBJ1-1|NA
CASSPLPAKTTEAFF
TGTGCCAGCTCACCACTCCCCGCCAAGACAACTGAAGCTTTCTTT
>NA|TRBV15|TRBJ1-5|once
CATSRRKTGHNQPQHF
TGTGCCACCAGCCGACGGAAAACAGGGCACAATCAGCCCCAGCATTTT
>TRBD2|TRBV5-4|TRBJ2-1|NA
CATRTRGYNEQFF
TGTGCCACCAGGACTAGAGGGTACAATGAGCAGTTCTTC
>TRBD2|TRBV7-3|TRBJ2-1|NA
CASSPGRRGEQFF
TGTGCCAGCAGCCCCGGGAGGCGCGGTGAGCAGTTCTTC
>NA|TRBV7-9|TRBJ1-2|NA
CASSFYSNYGYTF
TGTGCCAGCAGCTTCTATTCTAACTATGGCTACACCTTC
>TRBD2|TRBV12-5|TRBJ2-3|NA
CASGFGGSLSTDTQYF
TGTGCTAGTGGTTTCGGGGGGTCCCTTAGCACAGATACGCAGTATTTT
>NA|TRBV3-1/TRBV3-2|TRBJ1-2|NA
CASSQERGQHYGYTF
TGTGCCAGCAGCCAAGAACGCGGGCAGCACTATGGCTACACCTTC
>TRBD2|TRBV27|TRBJ2-3|NA
CASSKLAGGITDTQYF
TGTGCCAGCAGTAAACTAGCGGGGGGGATCACAGATACGCAGTATTTT
>TRBD2|TRBV10-2|TRBJ2-7|NA
CASALFASGIGSYEQYF
TGCGCCAGCGCGCTCTTCGCTAGCGGGATTGGTTCCTACGAGCAGTACTTC
>TRBD2|TRBV10-1|TRBJ2-1|NA
CASSVKREALQFF
TGCGCCAGCAGTGTCAAGCGGGAGGCCCTCCAGTTCTTC
>TRBD2|TRBV11-3|TRBJ2-5|NA
CASSRRGGSETQYF
TGTGCCAGCAGCCGCCGGGGGGGTTCTGAGACCCAGTACTTC
>NA|TRBV4-2|TRBJ1-2|NA
CASSQGDGNRYYGYTF
TGTGCCAGCAGCCAAGGAGATGGGAACAGGTACTATGGCTACACCTTC
>TRBD2|TRBV28|TRBJ2-1|NA
CASKTSGFYNEQFF
TGTGCCAGCAAGACTAGCGGGTTCTACAATGAGCAGTTCTTC
>TRBD1|TRBV5-1|TRBJ1-2|once
CASSPYRDRGDGYTF
TGCGCCAGCAGCCCCTACCGGGACAGGGGAGATGGCTACACCTTC
>NA|TRBV2|TRBJ1-4|few
CASRWDKEKLFF
TGTGCCAGTCGTTGGGACAAGGAAAAACTGTTTTTT
>NA|TRBV25-1|TRBJ2-7|NA
CASSGTQGSYEQYF
TGTGCCAGCAGTGGCACACAGGGCTCCTACGAGCAGTACTTC
>NA|TRBV28|TRBJ2-3|NA
CASSLGQEFDTQYF
TGTGCCAGCAGTTTGGGCCAAGAGTTCGATACGCAGTATTTT
>TRBD2|TRBV6-1|TRBJ2-1|NA
CASSEFGTSLYNEQFF
TGTGCCAGCAGTGAATTCGGGACTAGCCTCTACAATGAGCAGTTCTTC
>TRBD1|TRBV5-6|TRBJ1-2|NA
CASEKGALSYGYTF
TGTGCCAGCGAAAAGGGGGCATTGTCCTATGGCTACACCTTC
>NA|TRBV2|TRBJ1-3|NA
CASRRVRTGNTIYF
TGTGCCAGCAGAAGGGTGAGGACAGGAAACACCATATATTTT
>NA|TRBV5-6|TRBJ1-3|NA
CASSLRGKTGNTIYF
TGTGCCAGCAGCTTAAGGGGGAAGACTGGAAACACCATATATTTT
>TRBD1|TRBV4-1|TRBJ2-7|once
CASSQVRTGSSEQYF
TGCGCCAGCAGCCAAGTCAGGACAGGGAGCTCCGAGCAGTACTTC
>NA|TRBV19|TRBJ1-1|few
CATLTAGTEAFF
TGTGCCACCCTTACCGCGGGCACTGAAGCTTTCTTT
>NA|TRBV29-1|TRBJ1-1|few
CSVRGHGDTEAFF
TGCAGCGTCCGGGGACACGGGGACACTGAAGCTTTCTTT
>NA|TRBV6-6|TRBJ2-1|NA
CASRLSTVGDEQFF
TGTGCCAGCAGACTGTCGACAGTAGGGGATGAGCAGTTCTTC
>TRBD1|TRBV10-2|TRBJ1-5|few
CASTEDRAQPQHF
TGCGCCAGCACCGAAGACAGGGCACAGCCCCAGCATTTT